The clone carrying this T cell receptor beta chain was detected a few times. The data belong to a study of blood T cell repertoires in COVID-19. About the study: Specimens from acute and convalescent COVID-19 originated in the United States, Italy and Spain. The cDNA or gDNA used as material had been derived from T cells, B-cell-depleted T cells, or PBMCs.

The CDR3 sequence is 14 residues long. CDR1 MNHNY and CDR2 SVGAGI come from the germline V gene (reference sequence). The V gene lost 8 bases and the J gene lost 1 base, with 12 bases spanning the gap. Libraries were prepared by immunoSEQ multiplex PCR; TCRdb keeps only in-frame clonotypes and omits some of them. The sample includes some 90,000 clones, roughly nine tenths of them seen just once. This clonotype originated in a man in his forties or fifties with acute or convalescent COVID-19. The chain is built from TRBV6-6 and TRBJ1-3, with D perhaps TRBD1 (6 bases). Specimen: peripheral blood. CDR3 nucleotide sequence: TGTGCCAGCGAAGGGACAATTTCTGGAAACACCATATATTTT. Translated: CASEGTISGNTIYF.